The clone carrying this T cell receptor beta chain was counted a few times. The sample originates from a study of response to subunit inactivated influenza vaccine. MiXCR, run by TCRdb on the RT-PCR reads, gives a single entry per CDR3 protein. The sample holds about 540,000 distinct CDR3 sequences, 20% to 25% seen once. V was clipped by 3 bases and J by 1 base, with 17 bases between them. Germline-derived CDR1 and CDR2 are LGHDT and YNNKEL (reference sequence). There are 17 residues in the CDR3. This sample also appeared in a second study, on T cells expressing NK-cell markers. That report notes: The authors made TCR beta cDNA libraries by 5'RACE template switching. This switching added a universal primer site and UMIs. It was sorted CD3+CD56+NKG2C+, CD3+CD56+NKG2C- and CD3+CD56-NKG2C+ T cells that supplied the TCR beta repertoires. Of the CD8+ T cells in roughly 6 donors, about 1.0-7.5% belonged to dominant NKG2C+ clonotypes. A few donors' CD3+CD56-NKG2C+ cells were dominated by the same clonotypes. It is unclear if expanded NKG2C-expressing clones target HCMV antigens.

The chain joins TRBV3-1 to TRBJ2-3; D is ambiguous. This sample comprised CD4+ T cells sorted from PBMCs, obtained 11 to 12 days after vaccination. The sequence was obtained from a man aged 45-65 years who received an inactivated influenza vaccine. CDR3 sequence: CASSHHASALGTDTQYF. As DNA, the CDR3 is TGTGCCAGCAGCCATCACGCATCAGCGCTCGGCACAGATACGCAGTATTTT.